This T cell receptor (beta chain) was sequenced during a study of blood T cell repertoires in COVID-19. About the study: Samples taken during acute and convalescent COVID-19 were collected in the United States, Italy and Spain. Nucleic acid was either cDNA or gDNA, and it came from T cells, B-cell-depleted T cells, or PBMCs.

Germline V CDR1 and CDR2: SGHTA, FQGNSA. The CDR3 extends over 15 amino acids. V was clipped by 2 bases and J by 4 bases; unmatched bases: 1. Seattle participants joined during active infection and were tracked over time. The table came from immunoSEQ multiplex PCR; TCRdb's copy has only in-frame clones and leaves some out. The sample lists roughly 290,000 clones; roughly 88% were seen once. The receptor comes from a human donor with COVID-19, enrolled during active disease. The donor label of this sample is uncertain. The chain carries TRBV7-2 and TRBJ1-5; 11 nucleotides match TRBD1. The sample taken for sequencing was peripheral blood. CDR3 loop: CASSLWDRGNQPQHF. The CDR3 DNA reads as TGTGCCAGCAGCTTATGGGACAGGGGGAATCAGCCCCAGCATTTT. The whole variable domain, filled in from reference TRBV7-2 and TRBJ1-5, reads GAGVSQSPSNKVTEKGKDVELRCDPISGHTALYWYRQSLGQGLEFLIYFQGNSAPDKSGLPSDRFSAERTGGSVSTLTIQRTQQEDSAVYLCASSLWDRGNQPQHFGDGTRLSIL.